The rows below give T cell receptor beta chains drawn from one sample of a study of blood T cell repertoires in COVID-19. The method was immunoSEQ multiplex PCR; TCRdb's version includes in-frame clones alone and lacks a portion of them. The sample gives tens of thousands of clones, more than 85% of which show up once; roughly 2.4% is in the top ten. Input material: peripheral blood. The receptors shown here come from a man aged 55 to 69 with acute or convalescent COVID-19. Both conserved end residues are part of each CDR3. A D gene is named only where the DNA matches it firmly. Expanded clones get a size class; other rows say once, few or many, or leave the size out.

>TRBV7-3|TRBD2|NA|TRBJ2-2
TGTGCCAGCAGCCCATCGTCGTGGCGGGAGGGCCACGGGGAGCTGTTTTTT
CASSPSSWREGHGELFF
>TRBV28|NA|NA|TRBJ2-5
TGTGCCAGCAGGATGAGCGGTTCCGGGTGGGTCGAGACCCAGTACTTC
CASRMSGSGWVETQYF
>TRBV19|TRBD2|once|TRBJ2-5
TGTGCCAGTAGCCCCGGGACTAACTCCGGAGAGACCCAGTACTTC
CASSPGTNSGETQYF
>TRBV9|NA|NA|TRBJ2-1
TGTGCCAGCAGCGTAGGGCACAATGAGCAGTTCTTC
CASSVGHNEQFF
>TRBV29-1|TRBD1|NA|TRBJ1-4
TGCAGCGTCAGGGACAGCCTTAATGAAAAACTGTTTTTT
CSVRDSLNEKLFF
>TRBV5-5|TRBD1|NA|TRBJ2-6
TGTGCCAGCAGCCCTACAGGGGCTATCCTCTCTGGGGCCAACGTCCTGACTTTC
CASSPTGAILSGANVLTF
>TRBV10-2|NA|NA|TRBJ2-4
TGCGCCAGCAGGGTCTCTCAGGGTCGAAACATTCAGTACTTC
CASRVSQGRNIQYF
>TRBV27|NA|NA|TRBJ2-3
TGTGCCAGCAGTTACGACAGGCTAAGCACAGATACGCAGTATTTT
CASSYDRLSTDTQYF
>TRBV24-1|TRBD1|NA|TRBJ1-2
TGTGCCACCAGTGATCCCGGGACAGGGGGCAACTATGGCTACACCTTC
CATSDPGTGGNYGYTF
>TRBV7-2|NA|few|TRBJ1-3
TGTGCCAGCAGCTTAGCGGGCAGTTCTGGAAACACCATATATTTT
CASSLAGSSGNTIYF
>TRBV9|NA|NA|TRBJ2-3
TGTGCCAGCAGCCTCGACAGGAGCACAGATACGCAGTATTTT
CASSLDRSTDTQYF
>TRBV5-4|NA|NA|TRBJ2-3
TGTGCCAGCAGCTTGGTTTGGGGCGGCACAGATACGCAGTATTTT
CASSLVWGGTDTQYF
>TRBV4-3|NA|NA|TRBJ2-3
TGCGCCAGCAGCCAACACAGCCGCACAGATACGCAGTATTTT
CASSQHSRTDTQYF
>TRBV7-2|NA|NA|TRBJ1-4
TGTGCCAGCAGCACCAGGGCAACTAATGAAAAACTGTTTTTT
CASSTRATNEKLFF
>TRBV7-9|TRBD2|NA|TRBJ2-2
TGTGCCAGCAGCTCCAGCGGGAGGGCCCTCACCGGGGAGCTGTTTTTT
CASSSSGRALTGELFF
>TRBV9|NA|NA|TRBJ2-1
TGTGCCAGCTCCAGGGGAATGGGTCTAGCCTCCTACAATGAGCAGTTCTTC
CASSRGMGLASYNEQFF
>TRBV21-1|NA|NA|TRBJ2-7
TGTGCCAGCAGCAATCCCCAAGCGGGAGGGCCGTACGAGCAGTACTTC
CASSNPQAGGPYEQYF
>TRBV4-3|NA|NA|TRBJ1-2
TGCGCCAGCAGCCAGGACAGAGTGCAGGGATCGGGCGGCTATGGCTACACCTTC
CASSQDRVQGSGGYGYTF
>TRBV5-1|NA|few|TRBJ1-6
TGCGCCAGCAGCTTGGCCCCATATAATTCACCCCTCCACTTT
CASSLAPYNSPLHF
>TRBV28|NA|NA|TRBJ1-4
TGTGCCAGCAGCACGATCCAGGGGTTGGGTGAAAAACTGTTTTTT
CASSTIQGLGEKLFF
>TRBV7-9|TRBD2|NA|TRBJ2-1
TGTGCCAGCAGCTCCAGCGGGAGGGGATACAATGAGCAGTTCTTC
CASSSSGRGYNEQFF
>TRBV7-2|TRBD1|NA|TRBJ1-1
TGTGCCAGCAGTGCGACAGGGGGCAACACTGAAGCTTTCTTT
CASSATGGNTEAFF
>TRBV30|TRBD2|NA|TRBJ2-1
TGTGCCTGGAAATACCCTGGAGCGGGGGGGAATGAGCAGTTCTTC
CAWKYPGAGGNEQFF
>TRBV5-1|TRBD1|NA|TRBJ2-1
TGCGCCAGCAGCCGGAGACAGGGGGTCATAAATGAGCAGTTCTTC
CASSRRQGVINEQFF
>TRBV4-3|TRBD1|once|TRBJ1-2
TGCGCCAGCAGCCAAAAAGGATACCGACAGGGCTATGGCTACACCTTC
CASSQKGYRQGYGYTF
>TRBV7-9|NA|NA|TRBJ2-7
TGTGCCAGCAGCTTAGATCAGGGGGGCCACGAGCAGTACTTC
CASSLDQGGHEQYF
>TRBV7-7|NA|NA|TRBJ2-2
TGTGCTAGCAGCTCAAATGATCCCGGAGGGCCCGGGGAGCTGTTTTTT
CASSSNDPGGPGELFF
>TRBV5-5|TRBD2|NA|TRBJ2-5
TGTGCCAGCAGCTCGCTAGCGGGAGGTCAAGAGACCCAGTACTTC
CASSSLAGGQETQYF